This T cell receptor (beta chain) was sequenced during a study of post-analysis software for immune sequencing data. Study results and limitations: Comparison with controls showed significantly lower normalized Chao1 diversity in multiple sclerosis patients. Samples prepared in the same batch strongly co-clustered by F measure. Included in a set of roughly five TRBV segments more frequent in patients than controls were TRBV5-6, TRBV5-1 and TRBV20-1.

The library was made from cDNA and included unique molecular identifiers. MiXCR, applied by TCRdb to the PCR reads, yields one record per CDR3 protein. The data contain fewer than 850,000 distinct CDR3 sequences, about 27% of them singletons. Germline CDR1 is SEHNR and CDR2 is FQNEAQ (reference sequence). The V gene lost 8 bases and the J gene lost 4 bases, with 15 bases spanning the gap. The CDR3 consists of 14 residues. Of note for this clonotype: As yet, its antigen is unknown.

V gene TRBV7-9 combines with J gene TRBJ1-5, with D possibly being TRBD1 (5 bases). The TCR originated in a girl between 5 and 17 years old with multiple sclerosis. The material sequenced was blood. The CDR3 nucleotides read TGTGCCAGCGATCCGTCGACAGTTAATCAGCCCCAGCATTTT. This translates into CASDPSTVNQPQHF.